The subject of this entry is one T cell receptor beta chain. The antigen is undetermined. These data come from a study of blood T cells in healthy people across ages. Findings and caveats of the study: Unsorted PBMCs ruled out conclusive naive versus antigen-experienced comparison.

V dropped 3 bases and J dropped 7; count of bases not matched to a gene: 11. The germline gives CDR1 MGHRA, CDR2 YSYEKL. The CDR3 runs 15 residues. For every donor, a draw yielded approximately 9.8 milliliters of peripheral blood. Sample-barcoded 5' priming and a J-beta primer mix drove a second PCR of about 6 to 11 cycles. MiXCR was run by TCRdb on the 5' RACE reads, yielding one entry per CDR3 protein. The sample includes 760,000 or so distinct CDR3 sequences, just under 25% of them seen just once. The data also belong to a second study, concerning T cells of mothers and their children. That paper states: Over 8.5 million reads per mother and about 3 million per child were obtained. No clones detected were persistent microchimeric T cell clones.

The sequence derives from a boy under 18 in good health. Material for sequencing was blood. The chain is built from TRBV4-1 and TRBJ2-7, with 8 positions matching TRBD2. The CDR3 protein is CASSQGTKAGEEQYF. CDR3 nucleotide sequence: TGCGCCAGCAGCCAGGGTACGAAAGCGGGAGAAGAGCAGTACTTC.